This TCR beta chain was identified in a study of graft-versus-host responses after intestinal transplantation (dated by TCRdb to the early 2020s). Turning to the overall study: The transplants that recipients received were multivisceral, liver-intestinal, or isolated intestinal. All recipients received anti-thymocyte globulin induction followed by maintenance tacrolimus and steroids for roughly three years. After intestinal transplantation, graft-versus-host and host-versus-graft alloreactive T cell clones were followed in the graft, circulation and bone marrow using bulk TCR-beta CDR3 sequencing. Alloreactive clones were identified by sequencing pre-transplant mixed lymphocyte reaction products and comparing them with unstimulated pre-transplant donor and recipient T cells. A cohort of approximately 24 intestinal transplant recipients, including one retransplant, was enrolled, and 3 patients lacking pretransplant specimens were excluded. A peak of at least 4% donor T cells among recipient peripheral blood mononuclear cells was the definition used for donor T cell macrochimerism. Rather than going through the commercial service, samples from three later patients were sequenced in-house on an Illumina MiSeq and processed with MiXCR. The investigation overall reported the following: Peak levels of circulating GvH clones were associated with declines in HvG clones early after transplant. The conclusions were limited by the relatively low number and heterogeneity of the intestinal transplant patients. In the allografts of patients with donor T cell macrochimerism, GvH to HvG T cell clonal ratios were high. GvH clones were detected in recipient bone marrow, and some appeared earlier in ileal mucosa or blood, consistent with an intestinal mucosal origin.

As for this clone: No cognate antigen has been identified for it. Base-call qualities are not available, and no considerably larger clone is one nucleotide away.

Library method: the immunoSEQ multiplex PCR assay. For most patients, genomic DNA was isolated with the Qiagen DNeasy Blood and Tissue Kit and shipped frozen to Adaptive Biotechnologies for TCR sequencing. For most patients, genomic DNA was subjected to high-throughput TCR-beta CDR3 sequencing by Adaptive Biotechnologies. From the authors' description of their analysis: Adaptive's ImmunoSEQ software supplied the TCR sequencing data for 18 patients, while MiXCR and VDJtools were used to process a few other patients. To correct CD4 versus CD8 sorting errors, any sequence found in both subsets at a frequency ratio below 5:1 was removed. Because the origin of CDR3 nucleotide sequences shared between donor and recipient could not be assigned, those sequences were removed. Alloreactive clones required at least 2-fold expansion over unstimulated cells and minimum CFSE-low frequency of 0.002% (template counts) or 0.001% (read counts). A clone was considered mappable if detected in the sequenced pre-transplant spleen, lymph node, or MLR CFSE-low populations of the donor or recipient. The cumulative frequency of alloreactive clones was calculated as a percentage of all sequences, weighted by copy number. This is the immuneACCESS table as TCRdb keeps it, with only in-frame sequences that have V and J called. A part of the clones is gone; compared with another copy, unresolved V genes explain less than half, and the rest is unexplained. V, J and clone size derive from that table, while D and trimming were established from the DNA sequence. The sample records over 80,000 clones, just under 95% of which are singletons. About 0.44% of the sample is in the top ten clones.

The CDR3 starts with the cysteine, ends with the phenylalanine, and has 15 residues. The only DNA kept is the CDR3, 45 bases in frame from the first base. Per the germline V gene (reference sequence), MNHEY is the CDR1 and SMNVEV is the CDR2. V drops 6 bases and J drops 3 bases, leaving 18 bases in between. The sample's time point label, in plain terms: cells obtained before transplantation from donor or recipient. CD3+CD4+ and CD3+CD8+ populations were FACS-sorted from unstimulated pre-transplant donor and recipient cells taken from spleen or lymph nodes. The sequence came from a human donor who was the organ donor for an intestinal transplant. The sequence is built from TRBV27 and TRBJ2-7; 7 matching bases give a weak D call of TRBD1. The specimen comprised unstimulated CD8+ T cells sorted from spleen or lymph node cells, sampled before transplant. The CDR3 protein: CASSLRGDSFYEQYF. The bases read TGTGCCAGCAGCTTGAGGGGGGACAGTTTCTACGAGCAGTACTTC.